This passage covers 23 T cell receptor beta chains from one sample sequenced in a study of identical twins. TCRdb recomputed calls from the 5' RACE reads with MiXCR, one row per CDR3 protein. The sample holds more than 600,000 distinct CDR3 sequences; around a sixth are singletons and the top ten take less than 15%. This sample also belongs to another study, concerning T cells expressing NK-cell markers.

The specimen sequenced was PBMCs. The source is a woman aged 18 to 35 in good health.

This clonotype appeared a few times. J is TRBJ2-2 and V is TRBV12-3 or TRBV12-4; unclear D gene. Trimming stripped 0 bases from V and 1 base from J, with 6 bases between. This CDR3 has 15 residues. CDR3 sequence reads: CASSLAGMNTGELFF. The CDR3 DNA sequence: TGTGCCAGCAGTTTAGCAGGGATGAACACCGGGGAGCTGTTTTTT.

The chain carries TRBV20-1 and TRBJ2-1; D is undetermined. This CDR3 is 18 amino acids long. Germline CDR1 is DFQATT and CDR2 is SNEGSKA (reference sequence). Trimming took off 0 bases at V and 5 bases at J, with 23 bases between the two ends. The CDR3 bases are TGCAGTGCTAGAGATCCATTGGGTTTAGAGAGAGCCCACAATGAGCAGTTCTTC. Translation gives CSARDPLGLERAHNEQFF.

This clonotype was detected a few times. The rearrangement links TRBV5-4 to TRBJ2-3, with 10 positions matching TRBD2. Germline V CDR1 and CDR2: SGHNT, YYREEE (reference sequence). Trimming took 4 bases from V and 2 from J; bases not matched to a gene: 10. CDR3 size: 17 residues. This chain's CDR3 is CASSGSWTSGFTDTQYF. Written as DNA, the CDR3 is TGTGCCAGCAGCGGGAGCTGGACTAGCGGATTCACAGATACGCAGTATTTT.

The rearrangement uses TRBV7-3 and TRBJ2-5, with TRBD2 matching over 9 bases. Germline V gene lookup returns CDR1 SGHTA and CDR2 FQGTGA. The CDR3 extends over 16 amino acids. The trim removed 0 bases at V and 4 bases at J, leaving 6 bases unmatched. CDR3 sequence: CASSLTGGLAGETQYF. CDR3 nucleotide sequence: TGTGCCAGCAGCTTAACAGGGGGACTAGCAGGAGAGACCCAGTACTTC.

The V call is TRBV7-2, the J call TRBJ2-5, with TRBD2 matching 7 bases. Germline V gives CDR1 SGHTA, CDR2 FQGNSA. This CDR3 is 15 amino acids long. V dropped 7 bases and J dropped 2; count of bases not matched to a gene: 10. The CDR3 nucleotides read TGTGCCAGCAACCCGGGTAGGGAGGGGCAAGAGACCCAGTACTTC. Residues: CASNPGREGQETQYF.

V and J are TRBV30 and TRBJ2-7, with a possible D match to TRBD1 (5 bases). Trimming pared 0 bases from V and 0 bases from J, leaving 15 bases between. The germline V gene has CDR1 GTSNPN and CDR2 SVGIG (reference sequence). The CDR3 consists of 16 residues. CDR3: CAWSVGRNKFSYEQYF. The CDR3 DNA reads as TGTGCCTGGAGTGTGGGGCGAAATAAATTCTCCTACGAGCAGTACTTC.

J is TRBJ2-2 and V is TRBV15; D remains unclear. V was pared by 2 bases and J by 5 bases, with 3 bases between. Germline V CDR1 and CDR2: LNHNV, YYDKDF (reference sequence). The CDR3 has 12 residues. The CDR3 DNA reads TGTGCCACCAGCAGATGGACCGGGGAGCTGTTTTTT. Its translation is CATSRWTGELFF. The full variable domain, with the rest looked up from reference TRBV15 and TRBJ2-2, is DAMVIQNPRYQVTQFGKPVTLSCSQTLNHNVMYWYQQKSSQAPKLLFHYYDKDFNNEADTPDNFQSRRPNTSFCFLDIRSPGLGDTAMYLCATSRWTGELFFGEGSRLTVL.

The V call is TRBV5-1, the J call TRBJ1-5; D perhaps matches TRBD1 (5 bases). The CDR3 is 14 residues long. Trimming stripped 4 bases from V and 2 bases from J, with 10 bases between. Germline V gene data show CDR1 as SGHRS and CDR2 as YFSETQ. The CDR3 spells CASSLGEGNQPQHF. The CDR3 DNA reads as TGCGCCAGCAGCCTGGGGGAGGGCAATCAGCCCCAGCATTTT.

The V call is TRBV6-5, the J call TRBJ2-1, with TRBD2 identical over 13 bases. The junction had 11 bases not matched to a gene; V was cut back by 6 bases and J by 12 bases. This CDR3 has 15 amino acids. CDR1 and CDR2 from the germline V gene are MNHEY and SVGAGI. CDR3: CASSYGTSGNYGQFF. In nucleotides, the CDR3 is TGTGCCAGCAGCTACGGGACTAGCGGGAATTATGGGCAGTTCTTC.

V is TRBV4-2 and J is TRBJ1-1; D gene uncertain. Trimming pared 0 bases from V and 11 bases from J, leaving 10 bases between. The CDR3 spans 12 residues. Germline CDR1 and CDR2: LGHNA and YNFKEQ. In DNA, the CDR3 is TGTGCCAGCAGCCAAGATGGGCGCGCGGCTTTCTTT. Protein sequence: CASSQDGRAAFF.

This sequence joins TRBV14 and TRBJ2-7; the D gene is possibly TRBD2 (5 bases). The CDR3 has 13 amino acids. CDR1 and CDR2 (germline): SGHDN, FVKESK. The V end lost 3 bases, the J end lost 3 bases, and 9 bases lay between the germline ends. The CDR3 coding sequence is TGTGCCAGCAGCCAGAGGGCTTTCTACGAGCAGTACTTC. It specifies CASSQRAFYEQYF.

This clonotype was observed a few times. This chain links TRBV5-1 with TRBJ2-5, with a weak D call TRBD2 (5 bases). The CDR3 has 14 amino acids. V was cut by 0 bases and J by 5 bases, with 11 bases left in between. CDR1 SGHRS and CDR2 YFSETQ come from the germline V gene. Here the CDR3 reads CASSLGTRSETQYF. The DNA of the CDR3 is TGCGCCAGCAGCTTGGGCACTAGGAGCGAGACCCAGTACTTC. Full variable domain (missing parts from reference TRBV5-1 and TRBJ2-5): KAGVTQTPRYLIKTRGQQVTLSCSPISGHRSVSWYQQTPGQGLQFLFEYFSETQRNKGNFPGRFSGRQFSNSRSEMNVSTLELGDSALYLCASSLGTRSETQYFGPGTRLLVL.

This clonotype was seen many times. The V and J genes are TRBV12-3 or TRBV12-4 and TRBJ2-1; 10 bases align to TRBD2. CDR3 length: 14 amino acids. V was pared by 6 bases and J by 7 bases, with 6 bases of the junction left unmatched. The CDR3 DNA is TGTGCCAGCAGGTTTAGCGGGGGGACAAATGAGCAGTTCTTC. Its translation: CASRFSGGTNEQFF.

This clonotype was seen only a few times. The V gene is TRBV12-3 or TRBV12-4, the J gene TRBJ2-1, with TRBD2 matching 8 bases. V trimming: 6 bases; J trimming: 4 bases; junction bases outside the gene matches: 11. The CDR3 extends over 16 amino acids. In nucleotides, the CDR3 is TGTGCCAGCAGCAGACGGGGGGGCGGTTCGTACAATGAGCAGTTCTTC. Translation gives CASSRRGGGSYNEQFF.

This clonotype was detected a few times. The chain links TRBV27 to TRBJ1-1; 8 positions match TRBD1. Trimming removed 2 bases from V and 6 bases from J; junction bases left unmatched: 11. Germline values: CDR1 MNHEY, CDR2 SMNVEV (reference sequence). CDR3 length: 16 residues. In DNA, the CDR3 is TGTGCCAGCAGTTTACTACGGGCAGGGGGCAGCCCTGAAGCTTTCTTT. It yields the protein CASSLLRAGGSPEAFF.

This clonotype was detected a few times. CDR3 in DNA: TGTGCCACCAGTGATTTTGGGATCGGGGAGCTGTTTTTT. Its translation: CATSDFGIGELFF. This chain joins TRBV24-1 and TRBJ2-2; D call uncertain. The CDR3 is made up of 13 amino acids. CDR1 is KGHDR and CDR2 is SFDVKD in the germline V gene. V lost 1 base and J lost 7, with 6 bases in between.

This clonotype was detected only a few times. The V call is TRBV12-3 or TRBV12-4, the J call TRBJ2-5; tentatively, D is TRBD2 (5 bases). V was clipped by 7 bases and J by 5 bases, with 14 bases between them. The length of the CDR3 is 13 residues. The CDR3 DNA follows: TGTGCCAGCACTTCGGGAAGGTTCGAGACCCAGTACTTC. This encodes CASTSGRFETQYF.

This clonotype has a handful of counts. V is TRBV20-1 and J is TRBJ2-1; no reliable D call. Germline V gene data show CDR1 as DFQATT and CDR2 as SNEGSKA (reference sequence). V shed 4 bases and J shed 4 bases, with 8 bases lying between them. The length of the CDR3 is 12 residues. The CDR3 here is CSAIPRYNEQFF. The CDR3 DNA reads as TGCAGTGCTATACCTCGATACAATGAGCAGTTCTTC.

The chain uses TRBV20-1 and TRBJ2-7; 8 bases are shared with TRBD2. The germline V gene encodes CDR1 DFQATT and CDR2 SNEGSKA (reference sequence). The J segment lost 0 bases and the V segment lost 3 bases, leaving 4 bases of the junction unmatched. The CDR3 is 14 residues long. CDR3 sequence: CSASASGYSYEQYF. The CDR3 nucleotides read TGCAGTGCTAGCGCTAGCGGGTACTCCTACGAGCAGTACTTC.

The genes are TRBV6-6 and TRBJ1-2; the D gene is possibly TRBD1 (6 bases). The CDR3 contains 13 residues. From germline, CDR1 is MNHNY and CDR2 SVGAGI (reference sequence). V lost 5 bases and J lost 4, with 11 bases in between. The CDR3 nucleotides read TGTGCCAGCAGTGCTACAGGGCTCTATGGCTACACCTTC. Translating gives CASSATGLYGYTF.

Many counts were recorded for this clonotype. The chain uses TRBV10-3 and TRBJ2-7, with TRBD1 matching 7 bases. J was trimmed by 5 bases and V by 11 bases; bases with no gene match: 12. Germline V gene data show CDR1 as ENHRY and CDR2 as SYGVKD. There are 13 residues in the CDR3. The CDR3 sequence: CAVEPGQTDEQYF. Written as DNA, the CDR3 is TGTGCCGTAGAACCGGGACAGACCGACGAGCAGTACTTC.

The J gene is TRBJ1-1, the V gene TRBV12-3 or TRBV12-4, with D uncertain. V gave up 3 bases and J gave up 3 bases, with 11 bases separating them. This CDR3 is built from 14 residues. CDR3 coding DNA: TGTGCCAGCAGTTTGAGAGCTGGGGACACTGAAGCTTTCTTT. It encodes CASSLRAGDTEAFF.

This chain links TRBV20-1 with TRBJ1-5, with TRBD1 matching over 12 bases. V gave up 6 bases and J gave up 4 bases; unmatched junction bases: 7. CDR1 and CDR2 (germline): DFQATT, SNEGSKA (reference sequence). The CDR3 runs 15 residues. In nucleotides, the CDR3 is TGCAGTGCCCCGGGACAGGGGGCTTTTAATCAGCCCCAGCATTTT. As protein: CSAPGQGAFNQPQHF.